What follows are 7 T cell receptor beta chains derived from one specimen sequenced in a study of T-cell memory formation after mild COVID-19. TCRdb re-derived calls from the 5' RACE reads in MiXCR, one entry per CDR3 protein. Of approximately 290,000 distinct CDR3 sequences listed, roughly 21% are singletons. The sequencing sample was made of PBMCs or a T cell subset sorted from them (not recorded which). Every receptor here comes from a man aged 18 to 29 who had mild COVID-19 (a few samples of this study predate the infection). Cell type and time point are not known.

This clonotype appeared a few times. This chain links TRBV5-8 with TRBJ1-5, with D hard to call. Trimming removed 1 base from V and 0 bases from J, with 8 bases in between. This CDR3 spans 15 amino acids. Germline CDR1 and CDR2: SGHTS and YDEGEE. The CDR3 loop reads CASSLWEISNQPQHF. The CDR3, as DNA: TGTGCCAGCAGCTTGTGGGAAATTAGCAATCAGCCCCAGCATTTT.

The rearrangement uses TRBV2 and TRBJ2-3, with TRBD2 matching over 7 bases. The CDR3 is 16 amino acids. Unmatched junction bases numbered 7, after V lost 3 bases and J lost 1 base. Germline assignment: CDR1 SNHLY and CDR2 FYNNEI. The CDR3 bases are TGTGCCAGCAGTGAGACAGCGGGGTGGGGCACAGATACGCAGTATTTT. As protein: CASSETAGWGTDTQYF.

The chain couples TRBV5-1 to TRBJ2-3; unclear D gene. The CDR3 is 17 residues long. Germline V gene sequence: CDR1 SGHRS, CDR2 YFSETQ. Trimming left V 0 bases short and J 1 base short, with 15 bases between. As DNA, the CDR3 is TGCGCCAGCAGCTTGGCCCCATGGCTCCCCGGCACAGATACGCAGTATTTT. Its translation: CASSLAPWLPGTDTQYF.

The chain carries TRBV2 and TRBJ2-3, with no clear D. This CDR3 region has 12 residues. Trimming took off 1 base at V and 10 bases at J, with 9 bases between the two ends. CDR1 and CDR2 (germline): SNHLY, FYNNEI. DNA for the CDR3: TGTGCCAGCAGTGAAGAGGTCACGGCGCAGTATTTT. This translates into CASSEEVTAQYF.

The chain couples TRBV10-3 to TRBJ1-5; no clear D. This CDR3 spans 13 amino acids. Germline lookup yields CDR1 ENHRY and CDR2 SYGVKD. V was trimmed by 8 bases and J by 3 bases, leaving 11 bases between them. The DNA for the CDR3 is TGTGCCATCGGCGCGGCAGACAATCAGCCCCAGCATTTT. Amino acids: CAIGAADNQPQHF.

The rearrangement uses TRBV20-1 and TRBJ1-2; maybe TRBD1 (6 bases). Germline V gene data show CDR1 as DFQATT and CDR2 as SNEGSKA (reference sequence). This CDR3 contains 13 residues. V dropped 5 bases and J dropped 3 bases, with 13 bases sitting between them. CDR3: CSAEQGLHYGYTF. CDR3 in DNA: TGCAGTGCTGAGCAGGGGCTCCACTATGGCTACACCTTC.

The table lists this clonotype with a few counts. V usage is TRBV18 and J usage is TRBJ2-3; TRBD2 matches 11 bases. Germline values: CDR1 KGHSH, CDR2 LQKENI. The length of the CDR3 is 16 residues. Trimming removed 0 bases from V and 6 bases from J; junction bases left unmatched: 5. CDR3 region: CASSPPLAGGGDTQYF. CDR3 in DNA: TGTGCCAGCTCACCACCCCTAGCGGGGGGAGGTGATACGCAGTATTTT.